This is a list of T cell receptor beta chains from one sample in a study of spatial heterogeneity in lung cancer. TCRdb passed the 5' RACE reads through MiXCR, listing each CDR3 protein once. The table lists roughly 110,000 distinct CDR3 sequences, approximately 10% of them singletons. The sequencing here drew on PBMCs, taken at follow-up. The receptor set was obtained from a female donor with early-stage non-small cell lung cancer. The CDR3 runs from the conserved cysteine through the conserved F or W. The order of the fields is V gene, J gene, CDR3 length, clone size, D gene, CDR3 protein, CDR3 DNA. A D gene is named only where the DNA matches it firmly. Not every row has a clone size; where given, it reads once, few, many or a size class.

TRBV24-1	TRBJ1-1	15	NA	NA	CATRPRWGGNTEAFF	TGTGCCACCAGACCCCGTTGGGGGGGGAACACTGAAGCTTTCTTT
TRBV4-1	TRBJ2-1	15	many	TRBD2	CASSQERGRAQEQFF	TGCGCCAGCAGCCAAGAGCGCGGGAGGGCCCAAGAGCAGTTCTTC
TRBV30	TRBJ2-7	15	few	NA	CAWKVRDTSSYEQYF	TGTGCCTGGAAGGTGCGGGACACTAGCTCCTACGAGCAGTACTTC
TRBV27	TRBJ2-6	15	NA	NA	CASSLILSGANVLTF	TGTGCCAGCAGCCTCATCCTCTCTGGGGCCAACGTCCTGACTTTC
TRBV10-1	TRBJ2-3	13	few	NA	CASSEEPPGTQYF	TGCGCCAGCAGTGAGGAGCCGCCGGGTACGCAGTATTTT
TRBV5-1	TRBJ2-5	14	NA	TRBD1	CASSAGTVQETQYF	TGCGCCAGCAGCGCCGGGACAGTCCAAGAGACCCAGTACTTC
TRBV11-2	TRBJ2-5	12	NA	NA	CASSLDRLRSKF	TGTGCCAGCAGCTTAGATCGACTACGCAGTAAATTC
TRBV19	TRBJ2-2	13	few	NA	CASSNLVPGELFF	TGTGCCAGTAGCAATCTAGTGCCCGGGGAGCTGTTTTTT
TRBV3-1	TRBJ2-1	16	few	NA	CASSQDRLAPYNEQFF	TGTGCCAGCAGCCAAGATCGGCTAGCCCCCTACAATGAGCAGTTCTTC
TRBV20-1	TRBJ2-2	15	NA	NA	CSARFPGGNTGELFF	TGCAGTGCTAGATTCCCGGGGGGCAACACCGGGGAGCTGTTTTTT
TRBV5-6	TRBJ1-4	12	few	NA	CASSLEGGKLFF	TGTGCCAGCAGCTTGGAAGGCGGAAAACTGTTTTTT
TRBV7-9	TRBJ2-1	18	many	TRBD2	CASSSRLAGKSSYNEQFF	TGTGCCAGCAGCTCCCGACTAGCGGGTAAAAGCTCCTACAATGAGCAGTTCTTC
TRBV19	TRBJ1-2	17	NA	NA	CASSRALDRTGSYGYTF	TGTGCCAGTAGTCGAGCCCTGGACAGAACGGGTAGTTATGGCTACACCTTC
TRBV7-9	TRBJ2-2	11	NA	NA	CASSGPGELFF	TGTGCCAGCAGCGGCCCAGGGGAGCTGTTTTTT
TRBV7-9	TRBJ2-7	16	many	TRBD2	CASSRPSGGPNYEQYF	TGTGCCAGCAGCCGTCCTTCGGGAGGGCCTAACTACGAGCAGTACTTC
TRBV7-3	TRBJ1-2	15	many	NA	CASSLDSSTNYGYTF	TGTGCCAGCAGCTTAGACAGCTCTACTAACTATGGCTACACCTTC
TRBV24-1	TRBJ2-3	14	few	NA	CATSDFRANSRQYF	TGTGCCACCAGTGATTTTCGAGCGAACTCCCGGCAGTATTTT
TRBV9	TRBJ2-7	14	many	NA	CASSPTSTRYEQYF	TGTGCCAGCAGCCCAACCTCCACCCGGTACGAGCAGTACTTC
TRBV24-1	TRBJ2-1	15	few	TRBD1	CATSWTGQASDEQFF	TGTGCCACCAGTTGGACAGGACAGGCCAGCGATGAGCAGTTCTTC
TRBV5-1	TRBJ2-2	14	many	NA	CASSLAGRTGELFF	TGCGCCAGCAGCTTGGCGGGACGGACCGGGGAGCTGTTTTTT
TRBV6-2/TRBV6-3	TRBJ2-1	15	few	TRBD1	CASSYGTGFSHEQFF	TGTGCCAGCAGTTACGGGACAGGGTTTAGTCATGAGCAGTTCTTC
TRBV10-3	TRBJ1-4	14	many	NA	CAISDGTKDEKLFF	TGTGCCATCAGTGACGGGACAAAGGACGAAAAACTGTTTTTT
TRBV25-1	TRBJ2-1	13	NA	NA	CASSEYVGSRQFF	TGTGCCAGCAGTGAATATGTCGGGAGTAGGCAGTTCTTC
TRBV29-1	TRBJ2-4	13	NA	TRBD1	CSVEGQGKNIQYF	TGCAGCGTTGAAGGACAGGGCAAAAACATTCAGTACTTC
TRBV12-3/TRBV12-4	TRBJ2-7	15	many	TRBD2	CASSLRAGGPYEQYF	TGTGCCAGCAGCCTAAGAGCGGGAGGGCCCTACGAGCAGTACTTC
TRBV2	TRBJ1-2	13	many	NA	CASRAEDFTGYTF	TGTGCCAGCAGGGCGGAGGATTTTACTGGCTACACCTTC
TRBV6-6	TRBJ1-5	13	many	NA	CASRRDFNQPQHF	TGTGCCAGCAGAAGGGACTTTAATCAGCCCCAGCATTTT
TRBV12-3/TRBV12-4	TRBJ1-3	17	few	NA	CASSLGDGWGPGNTIYF	TGTGCCAGCAGCTTGGGGGACGGGTGGGGCCCTGGAAACACCATATATTTT
TRBV29-1	TRBJ1-1	12	NA	NA	CSAKVGDTEAFF	TGCAGCGCGAAGGTCGGGGACACTGAAGCTTTCTTT
TRBV10-3	TRBJ1-2	15	few	NA	CAISERLEGASGYTF	TGTGCCATCAGTGAGCGGTTAGAAGGGGCAAGTGGCTACACCTTC
TRBV28	TRBJ2-5	13	many	NA	CASISSLEETQYF	TGTGCCAGCATCAGCAGCCTGGAAGAGACCCAGTACTTC